Listed below are T cell receptor beta chains from one sample, sequenced in a study of identical twins. Each CDR3 protein gets one entry after TCRdb re-called the 5' RACE reads with MiXCR. The sample carries around 490,000 distinct CDR3 sequences, roughly an eighth recorded once. The sample was also linked to a second study, of yellow fever vaccine responses in identical twins.

The sample taken for sequencing was CD4+ T cells sorted from blood. The receptors originated from a woman aged 18-29 years in good health. The CDR3 runs from the conserved cysteine through the conserved F or W. The D gene is left open where the match is weak. Size is stated for part of the rows, as once, few or many counts, or as a class when the clone is expanded.

v_call: TRBV5-1; j_call: TRBJ2-1; clone_size: -; d_call: -; cdr3_nt: TGCGCCAGCAGCCTAGATCCCCGCCGGGGTTCTTTAGACAATGAGCAGTTCTTC; cdr3_aa: CASSLDPRRGSLDNEQFF
v_call: TRBV20-1; j_call: TRBJ2-3; clone_size: -; d_call: -; cdr3_nt: TGCAGTGCTACCCCCGGACTCAACGGGCCAGATACGCAGTATTTT; cdr3_aa: CSATPGLNGPDTQYF
v_call: TRBV7-9; j_call: TRBJ2-3; clone_size: few; d_call: TRBD1; cdr3_nt: TGTGCCAGCAGCCCCCGGACAGGAGCTAGCACAGATACGCAGTATTTT; cdr3_aa: CASSPRTGASTDTQYF
v_call: TRBV24-1; j_call: TRBJ2-5; clone_size: -; d_call: -; cdr3_nt: TGTGCCACCAGTGGGGCTCAACCTGGCGGGGAGACCCAGTACTTC; cdr3_aa: CATSGAQPGGETQYF
v_call: TRBV7-7; j_call: TRBJ2-1; clone_size: -; d_call: -; cdr3_nt: TGTGCTAGCAGCTCAAACCGGGACCCCACCTACAATGAGCAGTTCTTC; cdr3_aa: CASSSNRDPTYNEQFF
v_call: TRBV6-1; j_call: TRBJ2-2; clone_size: few; d_call: -; cdr3_nt: TGTGCCAGCGGGAGCTTGGGGGCCGGTCGTGGGGAGCTGTTTTTT; cdr3_aa: CASGSLGAGRGELFF
v_call: TRBV12-3/TRBV12-4; j_call: TRBJ1-2; clone_size: many; d_call: TRBD1; cdr3_nt: TGTGCCAGCAGTGAAACAGGGGCGGCTTATGGCTACACCTTC; cdr3_aa: CASSETGAAYGYTF
v_call: TRBV7-8; j_call: TRBJ2-2; clone_size: few; d_call: TRBD1; cdr3_nt: TGTGCCAGCACCTCGGACAGGGCGCACACCGGGGAGCTGTTTTTT; cdr3_aa: CASTSDRAHTGELFF
v_call: TRBV9; j_call: TRBJ1-3; clone_size: -; d_call: -; cdr3_nt: TGTGCCAGCAGCCCCTGGCCTTCTGGAAACACCATATATTTT; cdr3_aa: CASSPWPSGNTIYF
v_call: TRBV27; j_call: TRBJ1-5; clone_size: few; d_call: TRBD1; cdr3_nt: TGTGCCAGCAGTCGAGCACCGGGACAGTATCAGCCCCAGCATTTT; cdr3_aa: CASSRAPGQYQPQHF
v_call: TRBV20-1; j_call: TRBJ1-1; clone_size: few; d_call: TRBD1; cdr3_nt: TGCAGGCCAGGGGGTTTGAACACTGAAGCTTTCTTT; cdr3_aa: CRPGGLNTEAFF
v_call: TRBV5-1; j_call: TRBJ2-7; clone_size: few; d_call: -; cdr3_nt: TGCGCCAGCAGCTTGGACGGGTTAGAGATCTCCTACGAGCAGTACTTC; cdr3_aa: CASSLDGLEISYEQYF
v_call: TRBV6-1; j_call: TRBJ2-7; clone_size: -; d_call: TRBD2; cdr3_nt: TGTGCCAGCAGTGGAGGGGGACTAGCGTGGGAGCAGTACTTC; cdr3_aa: CASSGGGLAWEQYF
v_call: TRBV7-6; j_call: TRBJ2-7; clone_size: few; d_call: -; cdr3_nt: TGTGCCAGCAGCTTAGGGGTAGGGGGGAAAAACTACGAGCAGTACTTC; cdr3_aa: CASSLGVGGKNYEQYF
v_call: TRBV20-1; j_call: TRBJ2-5; clone_size: few; d_call: -; cdr3_nt: TGCAGTGCTAGACGGAGAGAGACCCAGTACTTC; cdr3_aa: CSARRRETQYF
v_call: TRBV7-2; j_call: TRBJ2-1; clone_size: -; d_call: -; cdr3_nt: TGTGCCAGCAGCTTTGGTAGGGTTTCCCTCTACAATGAGCAGTTCTTC; cdr3_aa: CASSFGRVSLYNEQFF
v_call: TRBV19; j_call: TRBJ2-5; clone_size: -; d_call: TRBD2; cdr3_nt: TGTGCCAGTAGTGGGGGGGTTTTGGGGCAAGAGACCCAGTACTTC; cdr3_aa: CASSGGVLGQETQYF
v_call: TRBV6-4; j_call: TRBJ1-2; clone_size: -; d_call: TRBD1; cdr3_nt: TGTGCCAGCAGTGGGGGACAGGGGGCTAACTATGGCTACACCTTC; cdr3_aa: CASSGGQGANYGYTF
v_call: TRBV7-7; j_call: TRBJ2-2; clone_size: few; d_call: -; cdr3_nt: TGTGCTAGCAGCTTAGGGCTATTCGACGGGGAGCTGTTTTTT; cdr3_aa: CASSLGLFDGELFF
v_call: TRBV7-2; j_call: TRBJ2-3; clone_size: few; d_call: -; cdr3_nt: TGTGCCAGCAGCCCCACTAGCCCCGGCACAGATACGCAGTATTTT; cdr3_aa: CASSPTSPGTDTQYF
v_call: TRBV14; j_call: TRBJ1-1; clone_size: few; d_call: -; cdr3_nt: TGTGCCAGCAGCCAAGATCTGAGGGAGAGAGGAGCTTTCTTT; cdr3_aa: CASSQDLRERGAFF
v_call: TRBV11-2; j_call: TRBJ2-1; clone_size: -; d_call: TRBD2; cdr3_nt: TGTGCCAGCAGCCCAATCGGGGGGGAGCAGTTCTTC; cdr3_aa: CASSPIGGEQFF
v_call: TRBV7-6; j_call: TRBJ2-3; clone_size: -; d_call: TRBD2; cdr3_nt: TGTGCCAGCAGCTCCCGACCACTAGCGAGGGGCCAGGATACGCAGTATTTT; cdr3_aa: CASSSRPLARGQDTQYF
v_call: TRBV12-3/TRBV12-4; j_call: TRBJ2-3; clone_size: few; d_call: TRBD1; cdr3_nt: TGTGCCAGCAGCGGGACAGAAACCCCCACAGATACGCAGTATTTT; cdr3_aa: CASSGTETPTDTQYF
v_call: TRBV12-3/TRBV12-4; j_call: TRBJ2-7; clone_size: few; d_call: -; cdr3_nt: TGTGCCAGCAGTTTCACGGAAAATTACGAGCAGTACTTC; cdr3_aa: CASSFTENYEQYF
v_call: TRBV10-3; j_call: TRBJ2-5; clone_size: few; d_call: TRBD2; cdr3_nt: TGTGCCATCAGTGACCATAGCGGGGGTACGGAGACCCAGTACTTC; cdr3_aa: CAISDHSGGTETQYF
v_call: TRBV7-9; j_call: TRBJ2-3; clone_size: -; d_call: -; cdr3_nt: TGTGCCAGCAGAAATCCAAGAACTAGCACAGATACGCAGTATTTT; cdr3_aa: CASRNPRTSTDTQYF